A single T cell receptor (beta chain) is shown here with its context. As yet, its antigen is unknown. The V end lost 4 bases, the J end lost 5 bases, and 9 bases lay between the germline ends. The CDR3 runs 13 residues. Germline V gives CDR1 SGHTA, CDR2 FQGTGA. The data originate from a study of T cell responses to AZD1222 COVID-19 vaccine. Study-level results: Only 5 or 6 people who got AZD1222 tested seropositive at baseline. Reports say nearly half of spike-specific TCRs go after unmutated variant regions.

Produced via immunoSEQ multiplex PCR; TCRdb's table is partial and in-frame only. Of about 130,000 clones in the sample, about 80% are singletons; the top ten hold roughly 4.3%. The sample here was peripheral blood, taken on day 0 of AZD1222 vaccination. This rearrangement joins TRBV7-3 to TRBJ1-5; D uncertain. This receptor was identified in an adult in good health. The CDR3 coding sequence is TGTGCCAGCAGCTCTAGACCCGATCAGCCCCAGCATTTT. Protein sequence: CASSSRPDQPQHF.